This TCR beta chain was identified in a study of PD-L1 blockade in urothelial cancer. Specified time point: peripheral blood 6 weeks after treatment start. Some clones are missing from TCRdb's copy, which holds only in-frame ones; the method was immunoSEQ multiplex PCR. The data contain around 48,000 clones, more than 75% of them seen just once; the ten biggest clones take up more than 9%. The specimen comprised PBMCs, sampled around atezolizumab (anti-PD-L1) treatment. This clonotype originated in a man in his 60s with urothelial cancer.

CDR3 sequence reads: CASRLGGANVLTF. The CDR3 DNA is TGCGCCAGCAGACTCGGGGGGGCCAACGTCCTGACTTTC. The rearrangement uses TRBV5-1 and TRBJ2-6; no firm D call. Germline V gives CDR1 SGHRS, CDR2 YFSETQ. The CDR3 spans 13 residues. Trimming pared 5 bases from V and 4 bases from J, leaving 7 bases between.